The 13 T cell receptor beta chains given below trace back to one sample, sequenced in a study of cytomegalovirus exposure and HLA in healthy donors. Assay used: immunoSEQ multiplex PCR; TCRdb lists only in-frame clones, some missing. The sample has about 120,000 clones, more than 75% seen once; the top ten hold about 2%. Sequences were obtained from PBMCs. These receptors were collected from a woman aged 25 to 39 in good health and CMV-seronegative.

The chain combines TRBV10-3 with TRBJ2-7; 13 bases line up with TRBD2. The CDR3 covers 20 residues. With 2 bases clipped from V and 2 bases from J, the junction kept 15 bases outside the gene matches. From germline, CDR1 is ENHRY and CDR2 SYGVKD. The CDR3 coding sequence is TGTGCCATCAGTGAGCGTACCGGGACTAGCGGGGTGGTACGCCCCTACGAGCAGTACTTC. Translated, it gives CAISERTGTSGVVRPYEQYF.

J is TRBJ1-1 and V is TRBV4-1; TRBD1 agrees at 8 bases. The CDR3 runs to 15 residues. Germline trimming cut 3 bases from V and 1 base from J; bases unmatched to any gene: 4. In germline, CDR1 is MGHRA, CDR2 YSYEKL. CDR3 amino acids: CASSHPDRANTEAFF. CDR3 DNA: TGCGCCAGCAGCCACCCGGACAGGGCGAACACTGAAGCTTTCTTT.

This clone was seen just once. The J gene is TRBJ1-5, the V gene TRBV30; D remains ambiguous. The CDR3 consists of 19 residues. Trimming pared 2 bases from V and 2 bases from J, leaving 25 bases between. The germline V gene has CDR1 GTSNPN and CDR2 SVGIG (reference sequence). This CDR3 is CAWSPDGVVGLMGNQPQHF. CDR3 nucleotide sequence: TGTGCCTGGAGTCCCGACGGGGTAGTCGGACTAATGGGCAATCAGCCCCAGCATTTT.

The J gene is TRBJ2-1, the V gene TRBV19, with TRBD1 identical over 7 bases. Germline loops: CDR1 LNHDA, CDR2 SQIVND (reference sequence). Trimming at V came to 6 bases and at J to 4 bases, leaving 3 bases not matched to a gene. The CDR3 consists of 13 residues. The CDR3 coding sequence is TGTGCCAGTAGCAGGGACAGTTACAATGAGCAGTTCTTC. Its translation: CASSRDSYNEQFF.

This clone was counted only a few times. The V call is TRBV30, the J call TRBJ1-1, with a tentative D call TRBD1 (6 bases). The length of the CDR3 is 13 residues. Germline CDR1 reads GTSNPN; CDR2 reads SVGIG (reference sequence). Trimming shortened V by 4 bases and J by 7 bases, and 16 bases separated the two germline ends. CDR3 DNA sequence: TGTGCCTGGATCGGGGACACAGGGTTTGAAGCTTTCTTT. Its translation is CAWIGDTGFEAFF. Variable domain in full (rest from reference TRBV30 and TRBJ1-1): SQTIHQWPATLVQPVGSPLSLECTVEGTSNPNLYWYRQAAGRGLQLLFYSVGIGQISSEVPQNLSASRPQDRQFILSSKKLLLSDSGFYLCAWIGDTGFEAFFGQGTRLTVV.

V and J are TRBV19 and TRBJ2-7; TRBD1 might be the D (6 bases). The CDR3 extends over 18 amino acids. Trimming pared 3 bases from V and 1 base from J, leaving 22 bases between. Per the germline V gene, CDR1 is LNHDA and CDR2 is SQIVND (reference sequence). The CDR3 sequence: CASSMGQGRRTLSYEQYF. In DNA, the CDR3 is TGTGCCAGTAGTATGGGGCAGGGGCGGCGGACCCTGTCCTACGAGCAGTACTTC.

V usage is TRBV6-5 and J usage is TRBJ2-1; the D gene is possibly TRBD2 (5 bases). The CDR3 has 15 residues. The V gene lost 3 bases and the J gene lost 0 bases, with 9 bases spanning the gap. Germline V CDR1 and CDR2: MNHEY, SVGAGI. The DNA of the CDR3 is TGTGCCAGCAGTTATAGGGAGAGCTCCTACAATGAGCAGTTCTTC. It yields the protein CASSYRESSYNEQFF.

The chain carries TRBV11-3 and TRBJ2-7; D possibly corresponds to TRBD2 (6 bases). The CDR3 has 15 residues. Germline assignment: CDR1 SGHNT and CDR2 YENEEA. The germline V and J ends were trimmed by 5 bases and 4 bases, with 18 bases remaining between them. The CDR3 coding sequence is TGTGCCAGCAGCCCCAGGGTAGCGGACCGATACGAGCAGTACTTC. It yields the protein CASSPRVADRYEQYF.

The rearrangement uses TRBV18 and TRBJ2-1, with 10 bases aligning to TRBD1. The CDR3 contains 16 residues. The trim removed 2 bases at V and 8 bases at J, leaving 9 bases unmatched. The germline V gene has CDR1 KGHSH and CDR2 LQKENI. DNA of the CDR3: TGTGCCAGCTCACCATTGGGACAGGGGAAGGTAGATGAGCAGTTCTTC. Translation: CASSPLGQGKVDEQFF.

The chain links TRBV6-7 to TRBJ2-2; a weak D match, TRBD2 (6 bases). TRBV6-7 is labeled an ORF, and its function is uncertain. The CDR3 has 15 residues. Trimming pared 7 bases from V and 3 bases from J, leaving 15 bases between. CDR3 coding DNA: TGTGCCAGCATCAACAGCCGGGAGTACACCGGGGAGCTGTTTTTT. The encoded protein is CASINSREYTGELFF.

This sequence joins TRBV6-6 and TRBJ1-3; D not resolved. Trimming took off 7 bases at V and 0 bases at J, with 10 bases between the two ends. Germline V gives CDR1 MNHNY, CDR2 SVGAGI (reference sequence). This CDR3 has 14 residues. The CDR3 DNA follows: TGTGCCAGCATCTCCCGGGGCTCTGGAAACACCATATATTTT. Its translation: CASISRGSGNTIYF.

V gene TRBV7-2 combines with J gene TRBJ2-7; the match to TRBD2 covers 9 bases. The germline V gene encodes CDR1 SGHTA and CDR2 FQGNSA. The CDR3 extends over 15 amino acids. Trimming removed 1 base from V and 1 base from J; junction bases left unmatched: 2. The CDR3 here is CASSLELAGSYEQYF. In DNA, the CDR3 is TGTGCCAGCAGCTTAGAACTAGCGGGTTCCTACGAGCAGTACTTC.

The chain couples TRBV6-4 to TRBJ2-3; 7 bases align to TRBD1. V trimming: 3 bases; J trimming: 1 base; junction bases outside the gene matches: 4. The germline V gene has CDR1 MRHNA and CDR2 SNTAGT. CDR3 length: 15 residues. The DNA for the CDR3 is TGTGCCAGCAGTGAAGGGGGCGGACGCACAGATACGCAGTATTTT. This gives the protein CASSEGGGRTDTQYF.